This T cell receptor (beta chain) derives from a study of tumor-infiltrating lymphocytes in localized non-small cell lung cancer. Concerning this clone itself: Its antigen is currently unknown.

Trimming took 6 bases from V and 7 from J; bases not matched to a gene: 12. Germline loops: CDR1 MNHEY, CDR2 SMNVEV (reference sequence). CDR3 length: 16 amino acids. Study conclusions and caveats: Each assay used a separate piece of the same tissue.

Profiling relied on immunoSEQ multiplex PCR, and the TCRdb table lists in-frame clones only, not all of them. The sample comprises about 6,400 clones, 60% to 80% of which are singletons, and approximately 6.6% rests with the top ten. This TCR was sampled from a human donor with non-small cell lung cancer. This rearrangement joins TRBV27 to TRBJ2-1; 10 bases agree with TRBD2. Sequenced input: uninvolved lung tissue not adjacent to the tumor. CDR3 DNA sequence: TGTGCCAGCAGCTTCACTGGACTAGCGGCGGGTAATGAGCAGTTCTTC. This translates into CASSFTGLAAGNEQFF.